This is a list of T cell receptor beta chains from one sample in a study of Ad26.COV2.S vaccination and SARS-CoV-2 variants. Sequenced by immunoSEQ multiplex PCR; TCRdb stores in-frame clones only, minus some. The sample lists 450,000 to 550,000 clones, 89% occurring once. The specimen comprised peripheral blood, sampled in a trial of Ad26.COV2.S vaccine versus placebo. These receptors were collected from a person aged 18-60 years who received the Ad26.COV2.S COVID-19 vaccine or a placebo. Each CDR3 is given with its conserved first and last residue. The D gene is left open where the match is weak. Clone size is stated in some rows and not others, as once, few, many or a class when expanded.

TRBD1	TRBV5-1	TRBJ2-2	-	CASSWETGEGTGELFF	TGCGCCAGCAGCTGGGAGACAGGGGAAGGGACCGGGGAGCTGTTTTTT
TRBD1	TRBV3-1/TRBV3-2	TRBJ1-1	-	CASSQEAGGRTEAFF	TGTGCCAGCAGCCAAGAAGCAGGGGGTAGGACTGAAGCTTTCTTT
-	TRBV7-3	TRBJ2-2	-	CASSLNLGPGELFF	TGTGCCAGCAGCTTAAACCTGGGTCCCGGGGAGCTGTTTTTT
TRBD1	TRBV7-2	TRBJ1-4	-	CASSGQGFTNEKLFF	TGTGCCAGCAGCGGACAGGGGTTTACTAATGAAAAACTGTTTTTT
TRBD1	TRBV27	TRBJ1-6	-	CASKNRAMDRVNSPLHF	TGTGCCAGCAAAAATCGGGCTATGGACAGGGTCAATTCACCCCTCCACTTT
-	TRBV12-3/TRBV12-4	TRBJ2-4	-	CASSLGTWDIQYF	TGTGCCAGCAGTCTAGGGACGTGGGACATTCAGTACTTC
-	TRBV7-6	TRBJ2-7	few	CASSPGPNYEQYF	TGTGCCAGCAGCCCTGGACCGAACTACGAGCAGTACTTC
-	TRBV24-1	TRBJ2-1	-	CATSDSPYWSELGDEQFF	TGTGCCACCAGTGATTCGCCTTACTGGAGCGAGCTTGGGGATGAGCAGTTCTTC
-	TRBV27	TRBJ1-5	-	CASSPWDASNQPQHF	TGTGCCAGCAGTCCCTGGGATGCTAGCAATCAGCCCCAGCATTTT
-	TRBV11-3	TRBJ2-5	-	CASSTKDSSNAAQYF	TGTGCCAGCAGCACCAAGGACAGCTCTAACGCGGCCCAGTACTTC
-	TRBV6-2/TRBV6-3	TRBJ2-2	-	CASSYSAGNTGELFF	TGTGCCAGCAGTTACTCAGCAGGGAACACCGGGGAGCTGTTTTTT